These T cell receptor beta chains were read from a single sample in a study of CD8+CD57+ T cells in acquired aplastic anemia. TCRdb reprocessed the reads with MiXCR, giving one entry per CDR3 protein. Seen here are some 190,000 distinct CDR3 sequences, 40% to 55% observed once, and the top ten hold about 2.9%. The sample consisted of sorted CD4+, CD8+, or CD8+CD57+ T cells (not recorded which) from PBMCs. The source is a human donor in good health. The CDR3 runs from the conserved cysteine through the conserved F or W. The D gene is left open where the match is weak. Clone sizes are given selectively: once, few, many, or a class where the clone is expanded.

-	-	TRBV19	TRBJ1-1	TGTGCCAGTAGTATATTGCGGAACACTGAAGCTTTCTTT	CASSILRNTEAFF
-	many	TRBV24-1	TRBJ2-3	TGTGCCACCAGTGACCCACCCGGGACAAAATTTGCAGATACGCAGTATTTT	CATSDPPGTKFADTQYF
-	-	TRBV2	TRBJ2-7	TGTGCCAGCAGTTATCAGGAGTCCTACGAGCAGTACTTC	CASSYQESYEQYF
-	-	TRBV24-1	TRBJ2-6	TGTGCCACCTCCGACTGGGGTGTTTCTGGGGCCAACGTCCTGACTTTC	CATSDWGVSGANVLTF
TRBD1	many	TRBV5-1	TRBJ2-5	TGCGCCAGCAGCAACCCGACAGGGGTGGAGACCCAGTACTTC	CASSNPTGVETQYF
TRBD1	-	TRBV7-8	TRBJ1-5	TGTGCCAGCAGTTTTTATCCCTCGGACAGGGGTCAGCATTTT	CASSFYPSDRGQHF
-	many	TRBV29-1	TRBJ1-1	TGCAGCGCCTCTCAGGGTGTCATGAACACTGAAGCTTTCTTT	CSASQGVMNTEAFF
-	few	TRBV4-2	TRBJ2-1	TGTGCCAGCAGCGGGAAATGGACGGGCCAAAGCTCCTACAATGAGCAGTTCTTC	CASSGKWTGQSSYNEQFF
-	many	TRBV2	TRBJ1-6	TGTGCCAGCAGTCCGGAGAGGGATCATTCACCCCTCCACTTT	CASSPERDHSPLHF
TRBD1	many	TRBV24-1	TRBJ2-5	TGTGCCACCAGTGAGACGACAGGGGTGTGGGAGACCCAGTACTTC	CATSETTGVWETQYF
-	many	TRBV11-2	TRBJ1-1	TGTGCCAGCAGCCTGGATAGGGCGCCGGACACTGAAGCTTTCTTT	CASSLDRAPDTEAFF
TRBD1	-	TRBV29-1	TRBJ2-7	TGCAGCGTTGAACTATCGGACAGGGGGTACGAGCAGTACTTC	CSVELSDRGYEQYF
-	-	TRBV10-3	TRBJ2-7	TGTGCCATCAGTGAGGAGTCAGCTCCCTACGAGCAGTACTTC	CAISEESAPYEQYF
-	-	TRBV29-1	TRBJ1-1	TGCAGCGTTGACCCGGGGTACACTGAAGCTTTCTTT	CSVDPGYTEAFF
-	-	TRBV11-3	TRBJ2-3	TGTGCCAGCAGCTTAGATCCAGCCACAGATACGCAGTATTTT	CASSLDPATDTQYF
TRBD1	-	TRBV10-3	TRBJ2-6	TGTGCCATCAGTGAGCTAGGGACAGGTAAGGCCCTGACTTTC	CAISELGTGKALTF
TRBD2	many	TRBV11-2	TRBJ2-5	TGTGCCAGCAGCTTAGGTCGGGCGGGAGGGCAAGAGACCCAGTACTTC	CASSLGRAGGQETQYF
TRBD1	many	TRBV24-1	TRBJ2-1	TGTGCCACCAGTGATTTCGGCCCGGGACAGGGTTACAATGAGCAGTTCTTC	CATSDFGPGQGYNEQFF